The 6 T cell receptor beta chains below come from one sample, sequenced in a study of metastatic and nonmetastatic thyroid tumors. TCRdb used MiXCR to call clones anew from the PCR reads. The sample has some 40,000 clones, around 20% seen once. Prior to thyroid surgery, none of the patients had received any treatment. The sample consisted of blood. Every receptor here comes from a female donor with papillary thyroid cancer or a benign thyroid nodule (not recorded which). Some clones in this sample may be carry-over from other donors' samples.

The chain joins TRBV27 to TRBJ2-1; 12 positions agree with TRBD2. The germline V gene encodes CDR1 MNHEY and CDR2 SMNVEV (reference sequence). V was clipped by 5 bases and J by 4 bases; unmatched bases: 3. The CDR3 spans 15 residues. The CDR3: CASSPLAGGYNEQFF. CDR3 sequence (DNA): TGTGCCAGCAGTCCCCTAGCGGGAGGGTACAATGAGCAGTTCTTC.

The V gene is TRBV11-2, the J gene TRBJ2-1; D not certain. This CDR3 comprises 14 residues. Germline V CDR1 and CDR2: SGHAT, FQNNGV. Trimming removed 1 base from V and 9 bases from J, with 13 bases in between. The CDR3 here is CASSLGVVGFEQFF. CDR3 in DNA: TGTGCCAGCAGCTTAGGGGTGGTCGGGTTTGAGCAGTTCTTC.

This clone was counted many times. The chain is built from TRBV28 and TRBJ2-3; no definite D call. The CDR3 sequence is 12 residues long. CDR1 is MDHEN, CDR2 SYDVKM, per germline. V lost 4 bases and J 4 bases, leaving 6 bases between the germline ends. For the CDR3, the DNA is TGTGCCAGCAGTTCTACACCAGATACGCAGTATTTT. Residues: CASSSTPDTQYF.

This clone was found many times. This chain links TRBV19 with TRBJ2-4; the D is unclear. CDR1 and CDR2 from the germline V gene are LNHDA and SQIVND (reference sequence). The CDR3 sequence is 15 residues long. Trimming took off 3 bases at V and 0 bases at J, with 9 bases between the two ends. CDR3 region: CASSIRAEAKNIQYF. For the CDR3, the DNA is TGTGCCAGTAGTATTAGGGCAGAAGCCAAAAACATTCAGTACTTC. Using reference TRBV19 and TRBJ2-4 for the parts outside the CDR3, the full variable domain is DGGITQSPKYLFRKEGQNVTLSCEQNLNHDAMYWYRQDPGQGLRLIYYSQIVNDFQKGDIAEGYSVSREKKESFPLTVTSAQKNPTAFYLCASSIRAEAKNIQYFGAGTRLSVL.

This clone was recorded at least ten times. The CDR3 reads CASSPQREVDYTF. The CDR3 nucleotides read TGTGCCAGCTCACCACAGCGAGAGGTTGACTACACCTTC. The chain links TRBV18 to TRBJ1-2; D unclear. Between the trimmed V and J ends, which lost 1 base and 10 bases, there was a span of 13 bases. The CDR3 has 13 amino acids. The V gene's germline CDR1 is KGHSH and CDR2 LQKENI.

At least ten counts were recorded for this clone. The chain recombines TRBV13 with TRBJ1-2; D not resolved. Germline V gene sequence: CDR1 PRHDT, CDR2 FYEKMQ (reference sequence). Trimming removed 1 base from V and 8 bases from J, with 8 bases in between. This CDR3 comprises 12 residues. The CDR3 DNA reads TGTGCCAGCAGCTTAGAAGGATGGGGCTACACCTTC. It is translated as CASSLEGWGYTF. The full variable domain, with the rest looked up from reference TRBV13 and TRBJ1-2, is AAGVIQSPRHLIKEKRETATLKCYPIPRHDTVYWYQQGPGQDPQFLISFYEKMQSDKGSIPDRFSAQQFSDYHSELNMSSLELGDSALYFCASSLEGWGYTFGSGTRLTVV.